This TCR beta chain was captured in a study of CD8+ T cells in alopecia areata. CDR1 and CDR2 from the germline V gene are MDHEN and SYDVKM. This CDR3 has 11 amino acids. V gave up 8 bases and J gave up 12 bases; unmatched junction bases: 9. Extracted from the samples, RNA was reverse transcribed into cDNA to serve as the sequencing template. The repertoire was sequenced with immunoSEQ multiplex PCR; TCRdb's copy has only in-frame clones and lacks some. The sample consists of some 200,000 clones, around 50% of them appearing once. This clone occurred once. This sequence was found in a human donor with alopecia areata. The chain couples TRBV28 to TRBJ2-7, with 8 bases that match TRBD1. The sequencing used CD4+ T cells sorted from blood, collected at week 0. The CDR3 DNA follows: TGTGCCAGCGGTCCCTGGGACAGGACGTACTTC. As protein: CASGPWDRTYF.